This TCR beta chain originates from a study of blood T cell repertoires in COVID-19. Authors' data handling: Reference gene primer amplification yielded estimated nucleated cell counts. This table comes from immunoSEQ multiplex PCR, and its TCRdb copy is limited to in-frame clones, with some not included. That table supplies the V and J calls and clone size; D and trimming were determined from the DNA. Of some 97,000 clones listed, around four fifths are singletons. J lost 5 bases, V lost 5 bases, and 9 bases had no gene match. CDR3 length: 16 amino acids. Looked up from germline, CDR1 is KGHSH and CDR2 is LQKENI.

This sequence joins TRBV18 and TRBJ2-5; 12 nucleotides align to TRBD2. The sequence derives from a woman in her sixties or seventies with acute or convalescent COVID-19. The sequenced sample consisted of peripheral blood. CDR3 DNA sequence: TGTGCCAGCTCATCGACTAGCGGGGGCATGCGGGAGACCCAGTACTTC. Translating it yields CASSSTSGGMRETQYF.